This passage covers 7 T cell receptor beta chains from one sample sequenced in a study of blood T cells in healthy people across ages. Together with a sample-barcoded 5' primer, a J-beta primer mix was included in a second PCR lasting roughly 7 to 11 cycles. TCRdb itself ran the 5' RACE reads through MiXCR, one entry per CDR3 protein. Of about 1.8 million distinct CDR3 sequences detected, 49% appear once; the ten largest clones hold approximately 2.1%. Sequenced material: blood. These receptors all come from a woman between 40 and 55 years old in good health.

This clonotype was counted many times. CDR3 loop: CSAHPSGGDYNEQFF. In nucleotides, the CDR3 is TGCAGTGCGCACCCTAGCGGGGGAGATTACAATGAGCAGTTCTTC. The V and J genes are TRBV20-1 and TRBJ2-1, with 10 nucleotides matching TRBD2. Per germline, CDR1 DFQATT and CDR2 SNEGSKA (reference sequence). The CDR3 extends over 15 amino acids. V shed 6 bases and J 4 bases; nucleotides not matched to a gene: 9.

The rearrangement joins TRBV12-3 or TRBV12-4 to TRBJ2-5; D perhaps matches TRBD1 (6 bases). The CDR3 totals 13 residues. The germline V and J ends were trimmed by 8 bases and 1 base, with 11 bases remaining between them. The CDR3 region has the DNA TGTGCCAGCGGCCGGGACATCCAAGAGACCCAGTACTTC. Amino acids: CASGRDIQETQYF.

Here the CDR3 reads CASNPGPSTDTQYF. The CDR3 DNA sequence: TGTGCCAGCAACCCGGGACCCAGCACAGATACGCAGTATTTT. The chain joins TRBV6-1 to TRBJ2-3; D could derive from TRBD1 or TRBD2 (5 bases each). Trimming stripped 7 bases from V and 0 bases from J, with 11 bases between. Germline V CDR1 and CDR2: MNHNS, SASEGT. The CDR3 length is 14 residues.

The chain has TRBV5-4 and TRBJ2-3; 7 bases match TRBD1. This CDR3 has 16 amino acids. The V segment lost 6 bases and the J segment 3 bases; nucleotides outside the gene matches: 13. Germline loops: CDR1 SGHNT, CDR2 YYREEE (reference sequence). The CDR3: CASTHQTGWGTDTQYF. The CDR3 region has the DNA TGTGCCAGCACCCACCAGACAGGGTGGGGTACAGATACGCAGTATTTT.

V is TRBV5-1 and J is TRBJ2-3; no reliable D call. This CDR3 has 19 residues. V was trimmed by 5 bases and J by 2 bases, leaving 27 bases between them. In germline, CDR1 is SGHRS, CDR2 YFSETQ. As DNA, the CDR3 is TGCGCCAGCAGTCCCGCCCGGGTCCGGGCGACCGGATACACAGATACGCAGTATTTT. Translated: CASSPARVRATGYTDTQYF.

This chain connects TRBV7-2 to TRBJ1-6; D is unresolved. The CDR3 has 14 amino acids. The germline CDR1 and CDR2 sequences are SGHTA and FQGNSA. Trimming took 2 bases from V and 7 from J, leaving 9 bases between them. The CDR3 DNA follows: TGTGCCAGCAGCTTAAGGCAGCTAAATTCACCCCTCCACTTT. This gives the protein CASSLRQLNSPLHF.

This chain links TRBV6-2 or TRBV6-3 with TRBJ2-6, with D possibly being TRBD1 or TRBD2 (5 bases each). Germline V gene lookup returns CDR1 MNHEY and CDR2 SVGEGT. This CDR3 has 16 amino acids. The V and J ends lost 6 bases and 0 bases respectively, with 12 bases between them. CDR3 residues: CASRPSGLSGANVLTF. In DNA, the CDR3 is TGTGCCAGCAGACCTTCGGGGCTCTCTGGGGCCAACGTCCTGACTTTC.